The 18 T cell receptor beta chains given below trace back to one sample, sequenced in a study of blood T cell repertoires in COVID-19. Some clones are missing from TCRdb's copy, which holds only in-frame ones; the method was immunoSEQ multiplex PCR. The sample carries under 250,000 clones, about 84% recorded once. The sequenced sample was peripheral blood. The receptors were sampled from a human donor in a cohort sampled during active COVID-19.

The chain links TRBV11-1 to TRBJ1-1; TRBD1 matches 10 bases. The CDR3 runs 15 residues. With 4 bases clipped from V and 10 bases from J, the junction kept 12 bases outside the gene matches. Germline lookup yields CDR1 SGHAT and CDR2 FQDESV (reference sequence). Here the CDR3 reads CASSYDPTGGAPAFF. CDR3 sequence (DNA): TGTGCCAGCAGCTATGACCCGACAGGGGGCGCCCCAGCTTTCTTT.

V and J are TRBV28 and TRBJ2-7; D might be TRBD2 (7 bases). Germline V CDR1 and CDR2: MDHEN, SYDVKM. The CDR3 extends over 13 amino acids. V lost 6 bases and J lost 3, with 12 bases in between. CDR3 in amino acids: CASSTGGHYEQYF. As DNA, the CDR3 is TGTGCCAGCAGCACCGGGGGGCACTACGAGCAGTACTTC.

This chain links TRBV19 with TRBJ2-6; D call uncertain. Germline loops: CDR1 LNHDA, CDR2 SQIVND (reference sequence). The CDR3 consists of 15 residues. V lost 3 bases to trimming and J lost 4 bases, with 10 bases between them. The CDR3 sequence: CASSIDNIGANVLTF. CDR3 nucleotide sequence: TGTGCCAGTAGTATCGACAACATAGGGGCCAACGTCCTGACTTTC.

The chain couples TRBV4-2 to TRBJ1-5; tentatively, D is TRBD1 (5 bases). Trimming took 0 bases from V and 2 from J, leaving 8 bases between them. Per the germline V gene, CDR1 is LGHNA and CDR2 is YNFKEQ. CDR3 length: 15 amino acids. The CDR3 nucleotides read TGTGCCAGCAGCCAAGAGCCGGGGGGCAATCAGCCCCAGCATTTT. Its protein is CASSQEPGGNQPQHF.

The CDR3: CASSLSRIPWTGGGEGTQYF. CDR3 coding DNA: TGTGCCAGCAGTTTATCCCGCATCCCCTGGACAGGGGGCGGGGAGGGTACGCAGTATTTT. The gene calls are TRBV27 and TRBJ2-3, with 11 bases that match TRBD1. From germline, CDR1 is MNHEY and CDR2 SMNVEV (reference sequence). The CDR3 consists of 20 residues. V lost 0 bases, J lost 8 bases, and 19 bases stayed unmatched.

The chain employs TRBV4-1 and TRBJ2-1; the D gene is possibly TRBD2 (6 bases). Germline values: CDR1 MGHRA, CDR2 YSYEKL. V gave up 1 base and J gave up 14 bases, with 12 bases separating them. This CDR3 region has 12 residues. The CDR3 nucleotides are TGCGCCAGCAGCCAAGCCGGGACTCGGGAGTTCTTC. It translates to CASSQAGTREFF.

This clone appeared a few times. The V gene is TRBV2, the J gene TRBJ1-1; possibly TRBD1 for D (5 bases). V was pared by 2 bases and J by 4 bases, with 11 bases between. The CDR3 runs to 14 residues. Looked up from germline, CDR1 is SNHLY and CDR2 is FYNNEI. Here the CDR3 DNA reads TGTGCCAGCAGTGAACCAATCGGGGGCACTGAAGCTTTCTTT. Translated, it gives CASSEPIGGTEAFF.

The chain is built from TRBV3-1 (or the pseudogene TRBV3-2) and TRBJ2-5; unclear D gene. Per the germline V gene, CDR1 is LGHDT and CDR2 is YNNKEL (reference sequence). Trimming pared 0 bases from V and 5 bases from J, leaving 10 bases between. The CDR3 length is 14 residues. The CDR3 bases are TGTGCCAGCAGCCAAGATGCTGGAGCCGAGACCCAGTACTTC. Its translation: CASSQDAGAETQYF.

The CDR3 DNA reads TGTGCCAGCAGCCCCACAGGGAACACTGAAGCTTTCTTT. Amino acid sequence: CASSPTGNTEAFF. The V call is TRBV3-1 (or the pseudogene TRBV3-2), the J call TRBJ1-1, with D possibly matching TRBD1 (5 bases). Germline-derived CDR1 and CDR2 are LGHDT and YNNKEL (reference sequence). CDR3 length equals 13 residues. Deletions cut 4 bases from V and 1 base from J, with 7 bases between.

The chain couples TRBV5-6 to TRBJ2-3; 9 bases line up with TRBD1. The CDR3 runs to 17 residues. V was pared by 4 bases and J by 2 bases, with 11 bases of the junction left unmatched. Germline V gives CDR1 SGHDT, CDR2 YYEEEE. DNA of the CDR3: TGTGCCAGCAGCACGGTTGCGGGACAGGGAAACACAGATACGCAGTATTTT. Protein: CASSTVAGQGNTDTQYF.

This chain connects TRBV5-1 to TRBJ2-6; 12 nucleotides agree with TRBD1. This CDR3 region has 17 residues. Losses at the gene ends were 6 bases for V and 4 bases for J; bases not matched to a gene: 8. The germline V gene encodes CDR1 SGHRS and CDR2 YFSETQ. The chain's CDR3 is CASKPGQGATGANVLTF. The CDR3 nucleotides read TGCGCCAGCAAACCGGGACAGGGGGCAACCGGGGCCAACGTCCTGACTTTC.

The CDR3 DNA is TGTGCCAGCAGCTTAGTGGCCAGTAATGAAAAACTGTTTTTT. It codes for CASSLVASNEKLFF. The rearrangement uses TRBV7-9 and TRBJ1-4; D ambiguous. CDR1 is SEHNR, CDR2 FQNEAQ, per germline (reference sequence). V was pared by 1 base and J by 4 bases, with 7 bases between. CDR3 size: 14 residues.

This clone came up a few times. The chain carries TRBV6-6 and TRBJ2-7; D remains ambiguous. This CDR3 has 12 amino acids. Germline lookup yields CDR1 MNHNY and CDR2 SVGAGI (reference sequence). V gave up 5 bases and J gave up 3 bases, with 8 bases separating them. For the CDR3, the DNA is TGTGCCAGCAGTGCCCACAGCTACGAGCAGTACTTC. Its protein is CASSAHSYEQYF.

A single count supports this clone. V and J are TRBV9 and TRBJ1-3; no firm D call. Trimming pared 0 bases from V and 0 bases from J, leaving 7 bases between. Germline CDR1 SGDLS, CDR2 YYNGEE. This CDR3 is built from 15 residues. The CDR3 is CASSVGRISGNTIYF. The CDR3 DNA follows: TGTGCCAGCAGCGTAGGGCGGATCTCTGGAAACACCATATATTTT.

CDR3 residues: CASSPLRDYEQYF. The CDR3 nucleotides read TGTGCCAGCAGTCCCCTTCGGGACTACGAGCAGTACTTC. The rearrangement uses TRBV27 and TRBJ2-7; the D gene is possibly TRBD2 (5 bases). The CDR3 is 13 residues long. CDR1 and CDR2 from the germline V gene are MNHEY and SMNVEV (reference sequence). The germline V and J ends were trimmed by 5 bases and 3 bases, with 11 bases remaining between them.

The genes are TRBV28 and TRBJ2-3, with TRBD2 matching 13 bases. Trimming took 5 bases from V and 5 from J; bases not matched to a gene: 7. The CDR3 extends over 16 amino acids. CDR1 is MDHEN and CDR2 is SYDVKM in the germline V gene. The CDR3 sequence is CASSLGLAGTGDTQYF. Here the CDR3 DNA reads TGTGCCAGCAGTCTGGGACTAGCGGGGACAGGAGATACGCAGTATTTT.

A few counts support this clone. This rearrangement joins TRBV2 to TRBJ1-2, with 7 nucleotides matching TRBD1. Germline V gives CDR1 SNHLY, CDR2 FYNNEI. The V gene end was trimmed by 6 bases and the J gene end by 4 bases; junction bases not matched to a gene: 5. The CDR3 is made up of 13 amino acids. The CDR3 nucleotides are TGTGCCAGCAGCCGGGACAGAATCTATGGCTACACCTTC. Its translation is CASSRDRIYGYTF. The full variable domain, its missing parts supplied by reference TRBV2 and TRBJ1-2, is EPEVTQTPSHQVTQMGQEVILRCVPISNHLYFYWYRQILGQKVEFLVSFYNNEISEKSEIFDDQFSVERPDGSNFTLKIRSTKLEDSAMYFCASSRDRIYGYTFGSGTRLTVV.

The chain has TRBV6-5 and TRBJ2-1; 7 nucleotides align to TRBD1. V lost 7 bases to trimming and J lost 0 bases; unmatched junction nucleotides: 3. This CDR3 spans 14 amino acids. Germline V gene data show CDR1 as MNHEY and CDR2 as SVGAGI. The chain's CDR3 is CASTRGTSYNEQFF. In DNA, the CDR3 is TGTGCCAGCACCAGGGGGACCTCCTACAATGAGCAGTTCTTC.